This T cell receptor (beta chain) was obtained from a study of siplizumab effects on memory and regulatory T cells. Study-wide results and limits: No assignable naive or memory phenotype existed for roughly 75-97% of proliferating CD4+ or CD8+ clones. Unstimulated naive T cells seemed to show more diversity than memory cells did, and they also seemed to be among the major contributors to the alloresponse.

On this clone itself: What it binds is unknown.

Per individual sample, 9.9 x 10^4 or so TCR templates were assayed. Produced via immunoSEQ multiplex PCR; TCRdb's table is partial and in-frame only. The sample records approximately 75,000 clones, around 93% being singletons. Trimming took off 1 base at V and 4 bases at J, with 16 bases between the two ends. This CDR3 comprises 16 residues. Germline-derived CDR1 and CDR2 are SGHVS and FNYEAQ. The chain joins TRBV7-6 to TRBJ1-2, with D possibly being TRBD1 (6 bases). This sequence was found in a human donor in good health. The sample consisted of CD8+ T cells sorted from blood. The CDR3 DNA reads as TGTGCCAGCAGCTTAGAGTTCGGACAGAAACCCTATGGCTACACCTTC. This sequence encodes CASSLEFGQKPYGYTF.